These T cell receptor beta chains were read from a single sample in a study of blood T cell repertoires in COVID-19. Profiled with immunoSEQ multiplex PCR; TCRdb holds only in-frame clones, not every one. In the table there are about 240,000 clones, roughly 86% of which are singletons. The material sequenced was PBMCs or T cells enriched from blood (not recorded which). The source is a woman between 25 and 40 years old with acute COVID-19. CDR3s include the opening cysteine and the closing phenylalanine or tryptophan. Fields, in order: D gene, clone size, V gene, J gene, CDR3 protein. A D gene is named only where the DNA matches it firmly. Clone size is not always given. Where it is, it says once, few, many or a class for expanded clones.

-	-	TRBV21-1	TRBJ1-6	CASSSPRDRGGSYNSPLHF
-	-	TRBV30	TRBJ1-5	CAWRGQINQPQHF
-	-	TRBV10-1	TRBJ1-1	CASSGQNTEAFF
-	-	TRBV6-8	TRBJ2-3	CASNQPREGVYLDTQYF
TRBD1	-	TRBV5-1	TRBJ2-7	CASSFGTGFYEQYF
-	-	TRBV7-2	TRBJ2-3	CASSLGALDTDTQYF
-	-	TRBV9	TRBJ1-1	CASSVARDTEAFF
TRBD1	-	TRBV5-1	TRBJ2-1	CASSPGTGSYNEQFF
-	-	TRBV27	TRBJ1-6	CASSLRFGQENSPLHF
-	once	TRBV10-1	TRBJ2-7	CASSESGAGYEQYF
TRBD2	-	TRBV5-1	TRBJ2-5	CASSLGGEGETQYF
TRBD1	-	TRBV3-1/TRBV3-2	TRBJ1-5	CASSQRDRGQPQHF
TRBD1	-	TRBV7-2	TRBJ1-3	CASSSGGGALGNTIYF
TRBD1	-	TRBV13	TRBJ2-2	CASSSLGQGLTGELFF
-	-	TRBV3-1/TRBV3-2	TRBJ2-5	CASSTQGPVETQYF
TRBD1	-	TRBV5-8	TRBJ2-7	CASSRGQGNYYEQYF
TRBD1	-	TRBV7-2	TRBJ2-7	CASSLAQGAVSYEQYF
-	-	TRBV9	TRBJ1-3	CASSDQGLGNTIYF
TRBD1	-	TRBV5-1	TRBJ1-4	CASSAFQGGGEKLFF
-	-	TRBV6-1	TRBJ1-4	CASSGWGLKAESLFF
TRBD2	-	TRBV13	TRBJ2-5	CASSRGGPPQETQYF
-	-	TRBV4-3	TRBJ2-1	CASSQGDEQFF
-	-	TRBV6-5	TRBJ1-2	CASSYSMGHGYTF
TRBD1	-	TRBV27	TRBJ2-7	CASSLSTPGQEHISYEQYF
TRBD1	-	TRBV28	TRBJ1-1	CASSLTGGEWAEAFF
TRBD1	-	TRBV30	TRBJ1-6	CAWSDGTGVGSPLHF
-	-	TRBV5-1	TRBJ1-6	CASSPSSGVESPLHF
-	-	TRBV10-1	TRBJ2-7	CASSESRDTFWEQYF
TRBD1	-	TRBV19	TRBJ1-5	CASSKGQGSGNQPQHF
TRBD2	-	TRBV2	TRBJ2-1	CASSLAGENNEQFF
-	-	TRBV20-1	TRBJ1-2	CSASVSGYGYTF
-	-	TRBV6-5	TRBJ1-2	CATISVYGYTF
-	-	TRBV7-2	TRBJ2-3	CASSSTPHTQYF
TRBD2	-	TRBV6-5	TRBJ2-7	CASRRTSGVYEQYF
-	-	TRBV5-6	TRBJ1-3	CASSPGPRDTIYF
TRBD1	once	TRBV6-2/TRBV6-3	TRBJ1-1	CASSRGQVYGRAEAFF
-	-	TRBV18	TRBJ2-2	CASSPRQGKNTGELFF
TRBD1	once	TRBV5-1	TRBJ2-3	CASSNYRGRDTQYF
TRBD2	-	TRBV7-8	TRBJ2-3	CASSPWTSGITDTQYF
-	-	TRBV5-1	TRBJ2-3	CASTEMGSPDTQYF
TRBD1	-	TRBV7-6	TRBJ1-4	CASSLTPGQGGEKLFF